Listed here are 25 T cell receptor beta chains from one sample, sequenced in a study of response to subunit inactivated influenza vaccine (dated by TCRdb to between 2018 and 2020). Library preparation employed RT-PCR. Sequencing instrument: Illumina HiSeq 2500. TCRdb handled the public reads itself, with Q25 trimming in fastp and clone calling in MiXCR, and kept productive beta chains. Duplicate CDR3 protein sequences are folded into a single record with the most common DNA and genes. For this sample the table gives roughly 630,000 distinct CDR3 sequences, of which 12% to 15% were detected only once. The ten largest clones represent less than 8.5% of the sample. The specimen comprised PBMCs from blood, sampled 14 to 15 days before vaccination. All receptors derive from a man in his fifties who received an inactivated influenza vaccine. Donor details come from another sample of the same person, matched by shared clones.

The V call is TRBV10-3, the J call TRBJ2-1; D is unresolved. From germline, CDR1 is ENHRY and CDR2 SYGVKD. This CDR3 spans 14 amino acids. The germline V and J ends were trimmed by 6 bases and 5 bases, with 14 bases remaining between them. The CDR3 DNA is TGTGCCATCAGCCCCGTCTGGGGTGACAATGAGCAGTTCTTC. Protein sequence: CAISPVWGDNEQFF.

This clonotype has more than one count but fewer than ten. This chain links TRBV20-1 with TRBJ2-5; the match to TRBD2 covers 12 bases. The germline V gene encodes CDR1 DFQATT and CDR2 SNEGSKA (reference sequence). This CDR3 is 16 amino acids long. Trimming at V came to 6 bases and at J to 4 bases, leaving 12 bases not matched to a gene. Written as DNA, the CDR3 is TGCAGTGCGCAAGGGACTAGCGGGTACTCGGCAGAGACCCAGTACTTC. This encodes CSAQGTSGYSAETQYF.

This clonotype appeared a few times. The V gene is TRBV4-2, the J gene TRBJ1-5; D is uncertain. Trimming shortened V by 6 bases and J by 0 bases, and 9 bases separated the two germline ends. This CDR3 has 14 amino acids. Germline lookup yields CDR1 LGHNA and CDR2 YNFKEQ. The CDR3 DNA reads TGTGCCAGCAGTCCCGATCCTAGCAATCAGCCCCAGCATTTT. Translating gives CASSPDPSNQPQHF.

This chain joins TRBV12-3 or TRBV12-4 and TRBJ2-1, with D unclear. The germline V and J ends were trimmed by 2 bases and 1 base, with 6 bases remaining between them. The CDR3 contains 14 residues. This chain's CDR3 is CASSLFRSYNEQFF. The CDR3 coding sequence is TGTGCCAGCAGTTTATTTAGGTCCTACAATGAGCAGTTCTTC.

There are a few counts of this clonotype. V and J are TRBV5-1 and TRBJ2-3; D not certain. The V and J ends lost 4 bases and 4 bases respectively, with 10 bases between them. This CDR3 contains 13 residues. Germline V gene data show CDR1 as SGHRS and CDR2 as YFSETQ. CDR3: CASSPVRSDTQYF. The CDR3 coding sequence is TGCGCCAGCAGCCCAGTCAGATCAGATACGCAGTATTTT.

This clonotype was observed many times. The chain joins TRBV7-2 to TRBJ2-7; 8 nucleotides align to TRBD2. The CDR3 contains 15 residues. The germline gives CDR1 SGHTA, CDR2 FQGNSA. V was pared by 5 bases and J by 1 base, with 7 bases of the junction left unmatched. CDR3 coding DNA: TGTGCCAGCAGCCGCCGGGTAGCGGGGTCCTACGAGCAGTACTTC. Residues: CASSRRVAGSYEQYF. Combining the CDR3 with reference TRBV7-2 and TRBJ2-7 gives the whole variable domain GAGVSQSPSNKVTEKGKDVELRCDPISGHTALYWYRQSLGQGLEFLIYFQGNSAPDKSGLPSDRFSAERTGGSVSTLTIQRTQQEDSAVYLCASSRRVAGSYEQYFGPGTRLTVT.

The V and J genes are TRBV29-1 and TRBJ2-3; no clear D gene. The ends were cut back, 5 bases at V and 2 bases at J, with 14 bases in the middle. The germline gives CDR1 SQVTM, CDR2 ANQGSEA. The CDR3 covers 14 residues. CDR3 loop: CSVIKGDHTDTQYF. In DNA, the CDR3 is TGCAGCGTTATAAAAGGTGACCACACAGATACGCAGTATTTT.

The chain combines TRBV20-1 with TRBJ1-6; D remains ambiguous. Per germline, CDR1 DFQATT and CDR2 SNEGSKA (reference sequence). The CDR3 has 14 residues. The germline V and J ends were trimmed by 6 bases and 5 bases, with 14 bases remaining between them. CDR3 DNA: TGCAGTGCGTCGAGTCTCGGGCATAATTCACCCCTCCACTTT. Protein: CSASSLGHNSPLHF.

The chain has TRBV29-1 and TRBJ2-2; weak D call: TRBD1 (7 bases). This CDR3 spans 14 amino acids. CDR1 and CDR2 from the germline V gene are SQVTM and ANQGSEA. V lost 6 bases and J 2 bases, leaving 13 bases between the germline ends. The CDR3 here is CSVGGQSNTGELFF. The CDR3 DNA reads TGCAGCGTGGGGGGACAGTCAAACACCGGGGAGCTGTTTTTT.

This clonotype has a handful of counts. The chain couples TRBV20-1 to TRBJ2-3, with TRBD1 identical over 10 bases. The J segment lost 4 bases and the V segment lost 3 bases, leaving 4 bases of the junction unmatched. From germline, CDR1 is DFQATT and CDR2 SNEGSKA (reference sequence). The CDR3 is made up of 14 amino acids. The CDR3 loop is CSASTGTGADTQYF. The CDR3 DNA follows: TGCAGTGCTAGTACCGGGACAGGGGCAGATACGCAGTATTTT.

This chain links TRBV3-1 with TRBJ2-4; possible D gene TRBD2, 5 bases. Trimming stripped 1 base from V and 0 bases from J, with 10 bases between. This CDR3 contains 16 residues. CDR1 and CDR2 from the germline V gene are LGHDT and YNNKEL (reference sequence). CDR3 sequence: CASSQGGRLAKNIQYF. CDR3 DNA sequence: TGTGCCAGCAGCCAAGGAGGGCGGCTAGCCAAAAACATTCAGTACTTC.

This clonotype was seen many times. This chain links TRBV5-1 with TRBJ2-3; unclear D gene. V lost 0 bases and J 2 bases, leaving 7 bases between the germline ends. This CDR3 region has 14 residues. Germline CDR1 reads SGHRS; CDR2 reads YFSETQ. CDR3 loop: CASSLGPATDTQYF. In nucleotides, the CDR3 is TGCGCCAGCAGCTTGGGACCGGCCACAGATACGCAGTATTTT.

The J gene is TRBJ1-2, the V gene TRBV4-3; D gene ambiguous. CDR3 length: 15 residues. V gave up 1 base and J gave up 0 bases, with 9 bases separating them. Germline V lookup: CDR1 LGHNA, CDR2 YSLEER. In nucleotides, the CDR3 is TGCGCCAGCAGCCAAGTGGACGGAGCTAACTATGGCTACACCTTC. This sequence encodes CASSQVDGANYGYTF.

The CDR3 sequence is CASSSGLAGDTQYF. In DNA form, the CDR3 reads TGTGCCAGCAGCTCGGGACTAGCGGGAGATACGCAGTATTTT. The rearrangement uses TRBV7-3 and TRBJ2-3; 12 nucleotides line up with TRBD2. CDR3 size: 14 residues. With V trimmed by 4 bases and J by 5 bases, 1 base remained unmatched. CDR1 and CDR2 from the germline V gene are SGHTA and FQGTGA.

This clonotype was seen ten or more times. The CDR3 sequence: CASSSLRTDTQYF. The CDR3, as DNA: TGTGCCAGCAGCTCGCTGCGCACAGATACGCAGTATTTT. The V and J genes are TRBV18 and TRBJ2-3; D gene ambiguous. V shed 8 bases and J shed 1 base, with 10 bases lying between them. The CDR3 covers 13 residues. In germline, CDR1 is KGHSH, CDR2 LQKENI.

This clonotype was picked up a small number of times. CDR3 amino acids: CSARDQGRNQETQYF. CDR3 coding DNA: TGCAGTGCTAGAGACCAGGGCAGGAATCAAGAGACCCAGTACTTC. The chain employs TRBV20-1 and TRBJ2-5; a possible D gene is TRBD1 (5 bases). Germline CDR1 is DFQATT and CDR2 is SNEGSKA (reference sequence). The CDR3 is 15 amino acids. V lost 0 bases, J lost 2 bases, and 13 bases lay in between.

The chain employs TRBV4-2 and TRBJ2-7; 13 positions match TRBD2. CDR3 length: 17 residues. The ends lost 0 bases at V and 3 bases at J; junction bases unmatched: 5. The germline CDR1 and CDR2 sequences are LGHNA and YNFKEQ. CDR3 sequence: CASSQDLRTSGGYEQYF. The CDR3 DNA reads TGTGCCAGCAGCCAAGATCTCAGGACTAGCGGGGGCTACGAGCAGTACTTC.

This clonotype was counted a few times. This chain connects TRBV27 to TRBJ2-1, with D possibly being TRBD1 (5 bases). Germline CDR1 MNHEY, CDR2 SMNVEV (reference sequence). CDR3 length: 13 amino acids. CDR3 sequence reads: CGSGLQGRNEQFF. CDR3 in DNA: TGTGGGTCAGGCTTGCAGGGCCGCAATGAGCAGTTCTTC.

This clonotype was counted only a few times. This chain links TRBV20-1 with TRBJ2-7; a possible D gene is TRBD1 (5 bases). The CDR3 contains 14 residues. Trimming cost V 7 bases and J 2 bases, with 18 bases left between them. Germline V CDR1 and CDR2: DFQATT, SNEGSKA (reference sequence). For the CDR3, the DNA is TGCAGTGTTAACAGACAGACGAAAACCTACGAGCAGTACTTC. Protein sequence: CSVNRQTKTYEQYF.

This clonotype has a handful of counts. V and J are TRBV29-1 and TRBJ2-3, with D perhaps given as TRBD1 or TRBD2 (5 bases each). The CDR3 is 13 amino acids. V was cut by 3 bases and J by 6 bases, with 13 bases left in between. Germline values: CDR1 SQVTM, CDR2 ANQGSEA. This chain's CDR3 is CSVEPDRGDTQYF. CDR3 nucleotides: TGCAGCGTTGAGCCAGACAGAGGGGATACGCAGTATTTT.

This clonotype was observed a few times. V gene TRBV7-2 combines with J gene TRBJ2-1; 16 bases line up with TRBD2. The CDR3 covers 16 residues. Per germline, CDR1 SGHTA and CDR2 FQGNSA. V trimming: 5 bases; J trimming: 15 bases; junction bases outside the gene matches: 13. The CDR3 DNA reads TGTGCCAGCAGCCGACAAGCTGGGACTAGCGGGGGGGCGATGTTCTTC. Its translation: CASSRQAGTSGGAMFF.

The chain couples TRBV5-5 to TRBJ2-1; D remains unclear. This CDR3 spans 12 amino acids. Germline V gives CDR1 SGHKS, CDR2 YYEKEE (reference sequence). V was clipped by 1 base and J by 9 bases, with 8 bases between them. CDR3 sequence (DNA): TGTGCCAGCAGCTTGATTTCCGGTGAGCAGTTCTTC. Translated, it gives CASSLISGEQFF.

This chain links TRBV7-2 with TRBJ1-2, with a tentative D call TRBD1 (6 bases). Per the germline V gene, CDR1 is SGHTA and CDR2 is FQGNSA. V was shortened by 3 bases and J by 3 bases, with 14 bases between the two germline ends. The length of the CDR3 is 15 residues. CDR3 residues: CASSFRKGGYYGYTF. The CDR3 DNA sequence: TGTGCCAGCAGCTTCCGGAAAGGGGGATACTATGGCTACACCTTC.

This clonotype was counted a single time. The chain employs TRBV3-1 and TRBJ2-1; 9 positions agree with TRBD2. Germline-derived CDR1 and CDR2 are LGHDT and YNNKEL (reference sequence). This CDR3 is 19 amino acids long. Trimming at V came to 0 bases and at J to 0 bases, leaving 9 bases not matched to a gene. The CDR3 sequence is CASSQDQILREGSYNEQFF. As DNA, the CDR3 is TGTGCCAGCAGCCAAGATCAGATTTTGCGGGAGGGCTCCTACAATGAGCAGTTCTTC.

This clonotype came up a few times. This rearrangement joins TRBV20-1 to TRBJ2-7; 9 bases match TRBD1. Germline values: CDR1 DFQATT, CDR2 SNEGSKA (reference sequence). The J segment lost 7 bases and the V segment lost 3 bases, leaving 13 bases of the junction unmatched. CDR3 size: 15 residues. The CDR3 nucleotides read TGCAGTGCTAGTGGCAACCGGGACAGGGAAAAAGAGCAGTACTTC. Residues: CSASGNRDREKEQYF.